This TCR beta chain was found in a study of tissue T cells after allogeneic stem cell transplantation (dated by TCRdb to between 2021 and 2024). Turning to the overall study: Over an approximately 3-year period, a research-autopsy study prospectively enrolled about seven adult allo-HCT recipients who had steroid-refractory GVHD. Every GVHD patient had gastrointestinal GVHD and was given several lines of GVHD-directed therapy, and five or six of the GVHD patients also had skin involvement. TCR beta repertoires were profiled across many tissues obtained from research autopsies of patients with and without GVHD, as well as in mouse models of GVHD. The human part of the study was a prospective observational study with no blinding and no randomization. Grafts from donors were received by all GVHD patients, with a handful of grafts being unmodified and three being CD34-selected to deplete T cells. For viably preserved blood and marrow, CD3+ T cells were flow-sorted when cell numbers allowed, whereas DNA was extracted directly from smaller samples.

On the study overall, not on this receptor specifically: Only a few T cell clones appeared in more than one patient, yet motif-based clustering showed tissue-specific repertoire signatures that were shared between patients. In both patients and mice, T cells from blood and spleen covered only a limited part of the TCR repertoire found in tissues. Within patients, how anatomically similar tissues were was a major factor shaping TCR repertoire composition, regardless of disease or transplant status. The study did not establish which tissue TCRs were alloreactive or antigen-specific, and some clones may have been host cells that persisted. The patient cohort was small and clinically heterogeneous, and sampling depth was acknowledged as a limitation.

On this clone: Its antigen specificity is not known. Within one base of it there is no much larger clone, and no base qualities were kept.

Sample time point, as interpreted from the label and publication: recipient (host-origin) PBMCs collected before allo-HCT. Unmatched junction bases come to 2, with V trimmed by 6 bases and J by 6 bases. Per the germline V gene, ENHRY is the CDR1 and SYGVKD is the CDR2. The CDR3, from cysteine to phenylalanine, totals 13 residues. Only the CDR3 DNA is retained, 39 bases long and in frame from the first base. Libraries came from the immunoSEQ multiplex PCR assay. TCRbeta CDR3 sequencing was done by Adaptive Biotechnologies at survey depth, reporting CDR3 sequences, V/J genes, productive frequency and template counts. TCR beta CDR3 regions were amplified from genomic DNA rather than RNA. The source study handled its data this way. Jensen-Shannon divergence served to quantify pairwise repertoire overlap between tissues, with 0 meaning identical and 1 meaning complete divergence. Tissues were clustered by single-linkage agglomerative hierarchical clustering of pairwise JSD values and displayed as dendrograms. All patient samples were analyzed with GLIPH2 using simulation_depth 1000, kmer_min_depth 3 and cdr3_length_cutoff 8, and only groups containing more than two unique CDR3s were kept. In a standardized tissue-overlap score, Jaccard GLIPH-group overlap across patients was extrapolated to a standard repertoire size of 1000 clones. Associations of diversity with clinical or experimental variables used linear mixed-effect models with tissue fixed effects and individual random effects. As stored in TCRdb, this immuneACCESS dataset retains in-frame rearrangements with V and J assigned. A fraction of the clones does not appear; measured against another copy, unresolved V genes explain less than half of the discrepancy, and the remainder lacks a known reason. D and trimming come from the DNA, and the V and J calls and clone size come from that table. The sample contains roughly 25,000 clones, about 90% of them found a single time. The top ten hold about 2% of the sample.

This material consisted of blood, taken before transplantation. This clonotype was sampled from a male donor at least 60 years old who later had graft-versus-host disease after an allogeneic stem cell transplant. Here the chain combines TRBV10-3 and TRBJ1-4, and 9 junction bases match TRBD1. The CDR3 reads CAISRDRDEKLFF. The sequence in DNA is TGTGCCATCAGCCGGGACAGGGATGAAAAACTGTTTTTT.